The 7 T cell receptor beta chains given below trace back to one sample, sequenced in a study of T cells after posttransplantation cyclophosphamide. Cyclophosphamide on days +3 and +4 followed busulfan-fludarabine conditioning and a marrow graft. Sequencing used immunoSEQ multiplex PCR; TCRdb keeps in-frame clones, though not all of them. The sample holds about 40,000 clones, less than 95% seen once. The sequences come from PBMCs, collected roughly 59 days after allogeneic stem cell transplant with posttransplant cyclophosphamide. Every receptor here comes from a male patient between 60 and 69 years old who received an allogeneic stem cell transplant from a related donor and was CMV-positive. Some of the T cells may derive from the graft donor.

The CDR3 spells CASTAGENTEAFF. The CDR3 bases are TGTGCCAGCACGGCAGGGGAGAACACTGAAGCTTTCTTT. The chain links TRBV6-1 to TRBJ1-1; a weak D match, TRBD1 (6 bases). Trimming removed 7 bases at V and 1 base at J, with 10 bases between. The germline V gene encodes CDR1 MNHNS and CDR2 SASEGT. The CDR3 is 13 residues long.

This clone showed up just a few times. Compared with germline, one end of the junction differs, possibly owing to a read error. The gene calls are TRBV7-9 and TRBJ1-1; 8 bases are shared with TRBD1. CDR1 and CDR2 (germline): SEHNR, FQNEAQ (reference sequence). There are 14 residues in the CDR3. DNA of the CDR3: TGTGCCAGCAGCCGGGACAGGCAGAACGCTGAAGCTTTCTTT. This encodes CASSRDRQNAEAFF.

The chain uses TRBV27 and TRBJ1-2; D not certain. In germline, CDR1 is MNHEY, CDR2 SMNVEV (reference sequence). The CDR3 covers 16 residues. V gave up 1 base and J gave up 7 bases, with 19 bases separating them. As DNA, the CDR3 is TGTGCCAGCAGTTTATTCGCCGGAGCGCGGGTGGGTGGCTACACCTTC. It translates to CASSLFAGARVGGYTF.

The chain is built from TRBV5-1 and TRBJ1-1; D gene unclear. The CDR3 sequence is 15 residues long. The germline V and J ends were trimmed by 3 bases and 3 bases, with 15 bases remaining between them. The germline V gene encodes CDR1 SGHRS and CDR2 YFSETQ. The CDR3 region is CASSYPPPQDTEAFF. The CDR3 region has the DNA TGCGCCAGCAGCTACCCCCCCCCGCAGGACACTGAAGCTTTCTTT.

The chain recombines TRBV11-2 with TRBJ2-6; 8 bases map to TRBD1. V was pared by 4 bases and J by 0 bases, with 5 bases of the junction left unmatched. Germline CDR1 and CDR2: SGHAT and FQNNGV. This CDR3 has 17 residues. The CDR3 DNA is TGTGCCAGCAGCTGGACAGGGCTGAGCTCTGGGGCCAACGTCCTGACTTTC. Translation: CASSWTGLSSGANVLTF.

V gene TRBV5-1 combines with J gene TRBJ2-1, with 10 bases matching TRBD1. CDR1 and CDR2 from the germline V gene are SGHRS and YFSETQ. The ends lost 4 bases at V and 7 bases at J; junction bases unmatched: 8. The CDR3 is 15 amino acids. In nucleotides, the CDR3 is TGCGCCAGCAGCAGACAGGGGGCTCTACTTAATGAGCAGTTCTTC. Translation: CASSRQGALLNEQFF.

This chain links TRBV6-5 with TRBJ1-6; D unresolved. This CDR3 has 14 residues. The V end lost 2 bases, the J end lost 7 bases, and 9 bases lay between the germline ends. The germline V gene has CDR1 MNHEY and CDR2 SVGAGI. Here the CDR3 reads CASSYILGNSPLHF. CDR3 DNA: TGTGCCAGCAGTTACATACTCGGGAATTCACCCCTCCACTTT.